This is a list of T cell receptor beta chains from one sample in a study of blood T cell repertoires in COVID-19. Method: immunoSEQ multiplex PCR; TCRdb's copy keeps in-frame clones and lacks some. The table has 180,000 or so clones, more than 80% seen once; the top ten hold around 7.8%. Input material: peripheral blood. The origin of the receptors is a woman in her fifties or sixties with acute or convalescent COVID-19. The CDR3 runs from the conserved cysteine through the conserved F or W. D genes are given only for firm matches. Clone size appears in some rows only: once, few, many, or a class for an expanded clone.

v_gene,len,j_gene,d_gene,abundance,CDR3nt,CDR3aa
TRBV5-1,13,TRBJ1-3,NA,NA,TGCGCCAGCAGCCCGAGCGGGGGAAACACCATATATTTT,CASSPSGGNTIYF
TRBV15,15,TRBJ2-5,TRBD2,NA,TGTGCCACCAGCAGAGTACCTAGCGGGACAGAGACCCAGTACTTC,CATSRVPSGTETQYF
TRBV6-1,15,TRBJ2-5,TRBD2,NA,TGTGCCAGCAGTGAAGGCGGGGGGCTGAGCGAGACCCAGTACTTC,CASSEGGGLSETQYF
TRBV19,12,TRBJ1-1,NA,NA,TGTGCCACTGCACTCCGGAACACTGAAGCTTTCTTT,CATALRNTEAFF
TRBV3-1/TRBV3-2,15,TRBJ2-5,NA,NA,TGTGCCAGCAGCCTAAGAGGGGGGGTACAAGAGACCCAGTACTTC,CASSLRGGVQETQYF
TRBV29-1,14,TRBJ1-5,TRBD1,NA,TGCAGCGTTGGGGGACAGGGGAGCAATCAGCCCCAGCATTTT,CSVGGQGSNQPQHF
TRBV23-1,18,TRBJ1-5,NA,NA,TGCGCCAGCAGTCAACCCAGGGAGGCAAACTATAGCAATCAGCCCCAGCATTTT,CASSQPREANYSNQPQHF
TRBV5-4,16,TRBJ1-1,TRBD1,once,TGTGCCAGCAGCCCGCGGACGGGACAGCTGAACACTGAAGCTTTCTTT,CASSPRTGQLNTEAFF
TRBV18,13,TRBJ1-6,NA,NA,TGTGCCAGCTCACGGGACTCGCATTCACCCCTCCACTTT,CASSRDSHSPLHF
TRBV3-1/TRBV3-2,16,TRBJ1-1,NA,NA,TGTGCCAGCAGCCGCACAGGGACGACCATGAACACTGAAGCTTTCTTT,CASSRTGTTMNTEAFF
TRBV5-8,13,TRBJ1-2,NA,NA,TGTGCCAGCAGCTTGTCTTACAGGGATGGCTACACCTTC,CASSLSYRDGYTF
TRBV30,11,TRBJ1-2,NA,NA,TGTGCCTGGAAAGGGGGCTATGGCTACACCTTC,CAWKGGYGYTF
TRBV7-3,14,TRBJ2-2,NA,NA,TGTGCCAGCAGCTTTGGACTTAACACCGGGGAGCTGTTTTTT,CASSFGLNTGELFF
TRBV7-9,14,TRBJ1-6,TRBD1,NA,TGTGCCAGCAGCAGCGGACAGGGATGGTCACCCCTCCACTTT,CASSSGQGWSPLHF
TRBV19,15,TRBJ2-1,TRBD2,NA,TGTGCCAGTAGTGCCCGACTAGCGGGAGGTCGTGAGCAGTTCTTC,CASSARLAGGREQFF
TRBV30,17,TRBJ2-1,TRBD2,NA,TGTGCCTGGAGTCGGAGGTCTAGCGGGAGGGCTTTGGGTGAGCAGTTCTTC,CAWSRRSSGRALGEQFF
TRBV9,14,TRBJ1-2,NA,NA,TGTGCCAGCAGCGTAGAACAGGCCCCCTATGGCTACACCTTC,CASSVEQAPYGYTF
TRBV5-8,14,TRBJ1-5,NA,NA,TGTGCCAGCAGCGGAACCGGGAGATCAGTGCCCCAGCATTTT,CASSGTGRSVPQHF
TRBV19,16,TRBJ1-1,TRBD1,NA,TGTGCCAGTAGTAGGATACCAGGACAGGGCGAGACTGAAGCTTTCTTT,CASSRIPGQGETEAFF
TRBV14,13,TRBJ2-3,NA,NA,TGTGCCAGCAGTATGCTAAACACAGATACGCAGTATTTT,CASSMLNTDTQYF
TRBV2,13,TRBJ1-1,NA,NA,TGTGCCAGCAGGGTACGGGACACAGGGGAAGCTTTCTTT,CASRVRDTGEAFF
TRBV28,15,TRBJ1-1,NA,NA,TGTGCCAGCACCCGAGGCGGGGGCGGTAACACTGAAGCTTTCTTT,CASTRGGGGNTEAFF
TRBV30,16,TRBJ2-4,TRBD1,NA,TGTGCCTGGAGGGACAGGGGGTCGATGGTCGCTGGCATTCAGTACTTC,CAWRDRGSMVAGIQYF
TRBV5-1,15,TRBJ2-1,TRBD1,once,TGCGCCAGCAGCAGGAGACAGGGGAACTACAATGAGCAGTTCTTC,CASSRRQGNYNEQFF
TRBV11-2,17,TRBJ1-5,TRBD1,once,TGTGCCAGCAGCCCGGACGCCGAGACAGGGTGGAATCAGCCCCAGCATTTT,CASSPDAETGWNQPQHF
TRBV19,17,TRBJ1-5,TRBD1,NA,TGTGCCAGTAGTCCCCTGACACAGGGGCGTTATAATCAGCCCCAGCATTTT,CASSPLTQGRYNQPQHF
TRBV30,16,TRBJ1-5,TRBD1,few,TGTGCCTGGAGTAACCTAAACAGGGGTAGGGCTCAGCCCCAGCATTTT,CAWSNLNRGRAQPQHF
TRBV9,13,TRBJ1-2,TRBD1,NA,TGTGCCAGCAGCGCCCAGACAGGGCATGGCTACACCTTC,CASSAQTGHGYTF
TRBV5-1,17,TRBJ1-5,NA,NA,TGCGCCAGCAGCTTGCCAGGGAAGGAAGGAAGCAATCAGCCCCAGCATTTT,CASSLPGKEGSNQPQHF
TRBV7-2,15,TRBJ2-5,TRBD2,NA,TGTGCCAGCAGCCTAACTAGCGGGAGGGCGGAGACCCAGTACTTC,CASSLTSGRAETQYF
TRBV3-1/TRBV3-2,13,TRBJ1-1,NA,few,TGTGCCAGCAGCCGCCCTCGGGGCACTGAAGCTTTCTTT,CASSRPRGTEAFF
TRBV14,15,TRBJ1-2,NA,NA,TGTGCCAGCAGCCAAGTAGGAGGCGGGATCTATGGCTACACCTTC,CASSQVGGGIYGYTF
TRBV7-2,16,TRBJ2-1,TRBD2,NA,TGTGCCAGCAGCTTAGATAGCGGGGGTCGCTACAATGAGCAGTTCTTC,CASSLDSGGRYNEQFF
TRBV19,12,TRBJ1-2,NA,NA,TGTGCCAGTAGCACAGGAACCTATGGCTACACCTTC,CASSTGTYGYTF
TRBV7-2,14,TRBJ2-3,NA,NA,TGTGCCAGCAGCTCCCCCAATGAGGCGGATACGCAGTATTTT,CASSSPNEADTQYF
TRBV28,17,TRBJ2-3,TRBD2,NA,TGTGCCAGCAGTTTATGGGGGGTAGCGGGAGTGACAGATACGCAGTATTTT,CASSLWGVAGVTDTQYF
TRBV13,17,TRBJ2-1,TRBD2,NA,TGTGCCAGCAGCTTAGGGACAGGGACTAGCGGGAGCAATGAGCAGTTCTTC,CASSLGTGTSGSNEQFF
TRBV5-4,16,TRBJ2-7,NA,NA,TGTGCCAGCAGCTTGGATCTTGCGGACAGTTACTACGAGCAGTACTTC,CASSLDLADSYYEQYF
TRBV4-2,13,TRBJ2-1,TRBD2,NA,TGTGCCAGCACTAAGCGGGAGAGAGATGAGCAGTTCTTC,CASTKRERDEQFF
TRBV3-1/TRBV3-2,14,TRBJ1-3,NA,NA,TGTGCCAGCAGCCAGGGGGGCTCTGGAAACACCATATATTTT,CASSQGGSGNTIYF
TRBV6-6,14,TRBJ2-1,NA,NA,TGTGCCAGCACCGACGGGAACTCCTACAATGAGCAGTTCTTC,CASTDGNSYNEQFF
TRBV29-1,15,TRBJ1-5,NA,NA,TGCAGCGTTAGCACCGAGACAGGCCTTAATCAGCCCCAGCATTTT,CSVSTETGLNQPQHF
TRBV6-6,15,TRBJ1-4,NA,once,TGTGCCAGCACCCTCGGGGAAGGATTCAGGGAAAAACTGTTTTTT,CASTLGEGFREKLFF
TRBV9,16,TRBJ2-3,TRBD1,NA,TGTGCCAGCAGCGTAACCGGGACAGATCTTCCAGATACGCAGTATTTT,CASSVTGTDLPDTQYF
TRBV10-3,16,TRBJ1-2,NA,NA,TGTGCCATCAGTGAGTCCCCGAGCCACAGGACCTATGGCTACACCTTC,CAISESPSHRTYGYTF
TRBV5-1,15,TRBJ2-3,NA,NA,TGCGCCAGCAGCGCGTCAGGGCCTAGCACAGATACGCAGTATTTT,CASSASGPSTDTQYF
TRBV4-2,17,TRBJ1-2,TRBD1,once,TGTGCCAGCAGCCAAGGAGCTCGCGCACAGGGGGCTTATGGCTACACCTTC,CASSQGARAQGAYGYTF
TRBV11-2,14,TRBJ1-2,NA,once,TGTGCCAGCAGTTCCATCAGGGGTCCCAATGGCTACACCTTC,CASSSIRGPNGYTF
TRBV19,18,TRBJ1-5,NA,NA,TGTGCCAGCTCTCTTGGAGGGACCCCGCGTATTAGCAATCAGCCCCAGCATTTT,CASSLGGTPRISNQPQHF
TRBV6-9,14,TRBJ1-4,NA,NA,TGTGCCAGCGGAAAACAGGCAACTAATGAAAAACTGTTTTTT,CASGKQATNEKLFF
TRBV30,14,TRBJ1-2,TRBD1,NA,TGTGCCTGGAACAGGGGGAGCCTGGCCTATGGCTACACCTTC,CAWNRGSLAYGYTF
TRBV25-1,16,TRBJ1-2,TRBD1,few,TGTGCCAGCAGTGAAGAAGGGACAGGGGGGTTGAATGGCTACACCTTC,CASSEEGTGGLNGYTF
TRBV4-2,17,TRBJ2-2,NA,NA,TGTGCCAGCAGCCGTGGAGAGGCAGGGGATATCACCGGGGAGCTGTTTTTT,CASSRGEAGDITGELFF